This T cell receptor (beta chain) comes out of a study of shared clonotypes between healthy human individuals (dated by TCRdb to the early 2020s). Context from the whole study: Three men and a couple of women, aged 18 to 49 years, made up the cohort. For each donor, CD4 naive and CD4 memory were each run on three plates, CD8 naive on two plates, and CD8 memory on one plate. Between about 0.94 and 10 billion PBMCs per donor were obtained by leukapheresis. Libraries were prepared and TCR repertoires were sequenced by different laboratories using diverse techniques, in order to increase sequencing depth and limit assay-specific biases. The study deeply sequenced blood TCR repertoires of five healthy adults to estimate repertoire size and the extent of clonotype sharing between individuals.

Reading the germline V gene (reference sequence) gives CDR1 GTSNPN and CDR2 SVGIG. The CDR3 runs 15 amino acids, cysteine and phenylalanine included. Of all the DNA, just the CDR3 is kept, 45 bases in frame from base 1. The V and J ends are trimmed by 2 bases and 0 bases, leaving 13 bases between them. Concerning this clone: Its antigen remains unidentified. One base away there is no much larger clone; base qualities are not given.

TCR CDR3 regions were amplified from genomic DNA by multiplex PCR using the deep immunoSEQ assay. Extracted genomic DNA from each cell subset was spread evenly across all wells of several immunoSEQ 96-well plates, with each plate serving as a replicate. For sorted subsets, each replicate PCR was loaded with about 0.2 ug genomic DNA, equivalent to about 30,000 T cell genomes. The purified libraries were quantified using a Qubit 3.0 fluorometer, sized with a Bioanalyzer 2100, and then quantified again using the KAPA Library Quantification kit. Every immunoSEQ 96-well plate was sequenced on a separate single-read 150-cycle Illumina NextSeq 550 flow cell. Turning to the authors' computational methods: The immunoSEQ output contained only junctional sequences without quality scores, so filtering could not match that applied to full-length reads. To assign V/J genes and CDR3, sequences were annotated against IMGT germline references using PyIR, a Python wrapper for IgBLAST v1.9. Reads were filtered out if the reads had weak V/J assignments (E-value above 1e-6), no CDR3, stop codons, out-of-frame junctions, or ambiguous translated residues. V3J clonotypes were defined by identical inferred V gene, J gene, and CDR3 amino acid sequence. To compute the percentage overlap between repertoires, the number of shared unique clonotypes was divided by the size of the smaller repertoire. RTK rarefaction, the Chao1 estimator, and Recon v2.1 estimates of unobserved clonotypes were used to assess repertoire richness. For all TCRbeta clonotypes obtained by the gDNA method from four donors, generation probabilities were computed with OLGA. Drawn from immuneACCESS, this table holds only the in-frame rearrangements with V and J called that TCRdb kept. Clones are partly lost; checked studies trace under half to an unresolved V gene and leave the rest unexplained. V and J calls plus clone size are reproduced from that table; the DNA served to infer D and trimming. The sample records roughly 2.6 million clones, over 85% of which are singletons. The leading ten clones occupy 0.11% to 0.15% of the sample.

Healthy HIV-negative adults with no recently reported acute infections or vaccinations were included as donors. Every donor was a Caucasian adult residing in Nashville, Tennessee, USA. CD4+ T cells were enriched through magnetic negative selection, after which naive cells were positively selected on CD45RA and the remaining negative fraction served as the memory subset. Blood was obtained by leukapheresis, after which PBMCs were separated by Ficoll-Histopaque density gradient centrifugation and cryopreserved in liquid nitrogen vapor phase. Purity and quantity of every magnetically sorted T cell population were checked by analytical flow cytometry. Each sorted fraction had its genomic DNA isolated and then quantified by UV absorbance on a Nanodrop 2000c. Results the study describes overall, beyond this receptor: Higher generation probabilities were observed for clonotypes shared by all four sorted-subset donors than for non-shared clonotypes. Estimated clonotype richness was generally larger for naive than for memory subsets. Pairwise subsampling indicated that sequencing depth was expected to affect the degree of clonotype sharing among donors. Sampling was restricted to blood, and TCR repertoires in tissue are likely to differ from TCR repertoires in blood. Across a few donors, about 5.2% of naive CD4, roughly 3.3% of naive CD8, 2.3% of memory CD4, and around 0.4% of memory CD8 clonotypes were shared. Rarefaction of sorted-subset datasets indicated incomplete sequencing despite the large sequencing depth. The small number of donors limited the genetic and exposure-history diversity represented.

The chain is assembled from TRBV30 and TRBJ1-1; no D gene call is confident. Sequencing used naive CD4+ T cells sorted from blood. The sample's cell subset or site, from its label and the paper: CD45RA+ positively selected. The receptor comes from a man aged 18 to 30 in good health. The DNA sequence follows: TGTGCCTGGAGTAGGAACAGAAAATTGAACACTGAAGCTTTCTTT. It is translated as CAWSRNRKLNTEAFF. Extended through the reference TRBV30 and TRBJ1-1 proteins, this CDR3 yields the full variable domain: SQTIHQWPATLVQPVGSPLSLECTVEGTSNPNLYWYRQAAGRGLQLLFYSVGIGQISSEVPQNLSASRPQDRQFILSSKKLLLSDSGFYLCAWSRNRKLNTEAFFGQGTRLTVV.